The 13 T cell receptor beta chains given below trace back to one sample, sequenced in a study of blood T cells in healthy people across ages. The second PCR ran about 6 to 11 cycles with a sample-barcoded 5' primer and J-beta primers. A single record per CDR3 protein comes from TCRdb applying MiXCR to the 5' RACE reads. Of 950,000 to 1,200,000 distinct CDR3 sequences listed, around two fifths are singletons. Sequencing was performed on blood. These receptors were obtained from a man younger than 30 in good health.

The V gene is TRBV12-3 or TRBV12-4, the J gene TRBJ2-1; 7 bases map to TRBD2. Unmatched junction bases numbered 14, after V lost 4 bases and J lost 5 bases. This CDR3 comprises 17 residues. The CDR3 protein is CASSSPLGGGAHNEQFF. As DNA, the CDR3 is TGTGCCAGCAGTTCCCCCCTCGGCGGGGGTGCCCACAATGAGCAGTTCTTC.

The V gene is TRBV29-1, the J gene TRBJ2-7; 9 bases align to TRBD1. With 1 base clipped from V and 3 bases from J, the junction kept 1 base outside the gene matches. CDR1 and CDR2 from the germline V gene are SQVTM and ANQGSEA. The length of the CDR3 is 13 residues. This CDR3 is CSVEVGQGYEQYF. CDR3 DNA sequence: TGCAGCGTTGAAGTGGGACAGGGCTACGAGCAGTACTTC.

The chain employs TRBV6-5 and TRBJ2-3; 13 bases line up with TRBD2. The CDR3 totals 15 residues. V was pared by 5 bases and J by 6 bases, with 5 bases of the junction left unmatched. CDR1 MNHEY and CDR2 SVGAGI come from the germline V gene. The CDR3 loop is CASSKLAGGVDTQYF. In nucleotides, the CDR3 is TGTGCCAGCAGTAAACTAGCGGGGGGGGTGGATACGCAGTATTTT.

This clonotype was recorded a few times. The rearrangement joins TRBV3-1 to TRBJ2-3, with TRBD2 matching over 9 bases. The CDR3 runs 15 residues. V lost 1 base, J lost 5 bases, and 4 bases stayed unmatched. Germline V lookup: CDR1 LGHDT, CDR2 YNNKEL (reference sequence). The CDR3 is CASSQAGSGGDTQYF. The DNA for the CDR3 is TGTGCCAGCAGCCAAGCGGGTAGCGGGGGAGATACGCAGTATTTT.

This clonotype was counted ten times or more. V and J are TRBV5-1 and TRBJ2-5; D not resolved. This CDR3 has 13 residues. CDR1 is SGHRS and CDR2 is YFSETQ in the germline V gene. V was cut by 1 base and J by 1 base, with 5 bases left in between. The CDR3 spells CASSLNGQETQYF. CDR3 nucleotide sequence: TGCGCCAGCAGCTTGAACGGCCAAGAGACCCAGTACTTC.

The CDR3 DNA is TGCGCCAGCAGCCAAGCTTCACCGGGACAGGGGATTATCACCTATAATTCACCCCTCCACTTT. Translated, it gives CASSQASPGQGIITYNSPLHF. The chain employs TRBV4-3 and TRBJ1-6; 10 bases agree with TRBD1. CDR3 length: 21 amino acids. Germline V CDR1 and CDR2: LGHNA, YSLEER. J was trimmed by 2 bases and V by 1 base; bases with no gene match: 14.

This clonotype was seen a handful of times. The V and J genes are TRBV27 and TRBJ2-3; maybe TRBD2 (6 bases). Germline V gene data show CDR1 as MNHEY and CDR2 as SMNVEV (reference sequence). The CDR3 runs to 15 residues. With 5 bases removed from V and 3 bases from J, the gap between germline ends came to 15 bases. The chain's CDR3 is CASSIRDGSTDTQYF. The CDR3 region has the DNA TGTGCCAGCAGTATACGCGACGGGAGTACAGATACGCAGTATTTT.

The genes are TRBV18 and TRBJ1-4; D remains unclear. This CDR3 is 17 amino acids long. V dropped 4 bases and J dropped 1 base, with 16 bases sitting between them. CDR1 and CDR2 (germline): KGHSH, LQKENI. The CDR3 coding sequence is TGTGCCAGCTCACTGACCTCCGGAACCCTAACTAATGAAAAACTGTTTTTT. Its translation is CASSLTSGTLTNEKLFF.

This clonotype was detected only a few times. The chain combines TRBV10-3 with TRBJ1-6; D remains ambiguous. This CDR3 spans 14 amino acids. Germline V gene sequence: CDR1 ENHRY, CDR2 SYGVKD. V was trimmed by 3 bases and J by 10 bases, leaving 13 bases between them. The CDR3 loop reads CAISETSYGSPLHF. The CDR3 DNA follows: TGTGCCATCAGTGAAACCAGCTATGGCTCACCCCTCCACTTT.

The chain uses TRBV24-1 and TRBJ1-1, with D unclear. The germline V gene encodes CDR1 KGHDR and CDR2 SFDVKD. V dropped 1 base and J dropped 5 bases, with 7 bases sitting between them. The CDR3 runs to 13 residues. The CDR3 DNA is TGTGCCACCAGTGATTTTGAGAGGACTGAAGCTTTCTTT. Its protein product is CATSDFERTEAFF.

This clonotype has only a few counts. CDR3 DNA: TGTGCCAGCAGCACTGGACAGGGGGTGGGTTACGAGCAGTACTTC. This encodes CASSTGQGVGYEQYF. The chain uses TRBV9 and TRBJ2-7; 10 bases match TRBD1. CDR3 length equals 15 residues. Trimming took 4 bases from V and 4 from J; bases not matched to a gene: 8. The germline gives CDR1 SGDLS, CDR2 YYNGEE.

The V gene is TRBV28, the J gene TRBJ2-1, with D hard to call. Trimming removed 6 bases from V and 9 bases from J, with 15 bases in between. The CDR3 has 13 residues. Germline V lookup: CDR1 MDHEN, CDR2 SYDVKM. The DNA of the CDR3 is TGTGCCAGCAGGATAGGCCGGCGAGGTGAGCAGTTCTTC. This codes for CASRIGRRGEQFF.

The chain carries TRBV6-2 or TRBV6-3 and TRBJ2-1; TRBD2 agrees at 13 bases. The J segment lost 0 bases and the V segment lost 6 bases, leaving 11 bases of the junction unmatched. In germline, CDR1 is MNHEY, CDR2 SVGEGT. CDR3 size: 19 residues. The CDR3 is CASRGLAGQPSSSYNEQFF. The CDR3 DNA sequence: TGTGCCAGCAGGGGACTAGCGGGGCAACCCTCGAGCTCCTACAATGAGCAGTTCTTC.